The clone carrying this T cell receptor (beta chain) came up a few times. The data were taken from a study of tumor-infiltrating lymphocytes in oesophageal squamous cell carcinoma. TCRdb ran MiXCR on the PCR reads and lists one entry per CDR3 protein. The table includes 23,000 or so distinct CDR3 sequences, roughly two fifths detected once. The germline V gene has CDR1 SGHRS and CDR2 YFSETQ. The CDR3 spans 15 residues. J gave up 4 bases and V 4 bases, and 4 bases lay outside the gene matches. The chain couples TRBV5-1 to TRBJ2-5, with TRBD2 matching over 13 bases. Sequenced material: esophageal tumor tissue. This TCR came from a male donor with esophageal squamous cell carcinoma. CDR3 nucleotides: TGCGCCAGCAGCCCAGGACTAGCGGGAGTAGAGACCCAGTACTTC. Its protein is CASSPGLAGVETQYF.